This is a list of T cell receptor beta chains from one sample in a study of T cells in Graves' hyperthyroidism and ophthalmopathy. In TCRdb, the multiplex PCR reads were re-called with MiXCR into one record per CDR3 protein. The table lists some 760,000 distinct CDR3 sequences, 12% to 15% of them singletons, with roughly 10% in the top ten. Sequencing was carried out using blood. The origin of the receptors is a woman between 18 and 29 years old with Graves' hyperthyroidism. The CDR3 runs from the conserved cysteine through the conserved F or W. A D gene is named only where the DNA matches it firmly. Expanded clones are given a class, and other clones once, few, many or no size at all.

d_call	v_call	clone_size	j_call	cdr3_aa	cdr3_nt
TRBD1	TRBV28	few	TRBJ1-2	CASRTGTAGGYTF	TGTGCCAGCAGGACCGGGACAGCAGGCGGCTACACCTTC
TRBD2	TRBV5-1	NA	TRBJ2-7	CASSLAGLAVDEQYF	TGCGCCAGCAGCTTGGCTGGACTAGCTGTTGACGAGCAGTACTTC
NA	TRBV30	few	TRBJ1-5	CAWSHSRTGQYSNQPQHF	TGTGCCTGGAGCCATAGTCGAACAGGGCAATATAGCAATCAGCCCCAGCATTTT
TRBD1	TRBV7-9	few	TRBJ1-2	CASSLIDRGSGYTF	TGTGCCAGCAGCTTAATTGACAGGGGAAGTGGCTACACCTTC
NA	TRBV6-5	few	TRBJ2-2	CASSYLGGSTGELFF	TGTGCCAGCAGTTACTTAGGCGGCTCCACCGGGGAGCTGTTTTTT
NA	TRBV6-5	few	TRBJ1-3	CASSNDSGNTIYF	TGTGCCAGCAGCAATGATTCTGGAAACACCATATATTTT
TRBD2	TRBV7-9	many	TRBJ2-3	CASSSGPSGSVDTQYF	TGTGCCAGCAGCTCCGGGCCCAGCGGGAGTGTAGATACGCAGTATTTT
NA	TRBV28	many	TRBJ1-5	CASNPGTYSNQPQHF	TGTGCCAGCAATCCGGGAACATATAGCAATCAGCCCCAGCATTTT
NA	TRBV25-1	NA	TRBJ1-1	CASSEGRGWRGTEAFF	TGTGCCAGCAGTGAAGGGAGGGGGTGGAGGGGCACTGAAGCTTTCTTT
NA	TRBV6-2/TRBV6-3	NA	TRBJ2-7	CASARGPRYYEQYF	TGTGCCAGCGCCCGAGGTCCTAGGTACTACGAGCAGTACTTC
TRBD1	TRBV5-1	NA	TRBJ1-1	CASRTTGAGNTEAFF	TGCGCCAGCAGAACCACAGGGGCGGGGAACACTGAAGCTTTCTTT
NA	TRBV5-4	NA	TRBJ2-7	CASSLGREYSYEQYF	TGTGCCAGCAGCTTGGGCCGGGAGTATTCCTACGAGCAGTACTTC
TRBD1	TRBV18	few	TRBJ2-5	CASSPRSGTGETQYF	TGTGCCAGCTCACCACGGTCCGGGACAGGGGAGACCCAGTACTTC